This entry describes one T cell receptor (beta chain). Its antigen remains unknown. The sample originates from a study of response to subunit inactivated influenza vaccine. V lost 7 bases and J lost 3, with 16 bases in between. There are 14 residues in the CDR3. CDR1 is SGHAT, CDR2 FQNNGV, per germline. TCRdb reanalysed the RT-PCR reads using MiXCR and keeps one entry per CDR3 protein. Among over 650,000 distinct CDR3 sequences listed, 18% were seen once. Whole-study results and caveats: Few new T cells, the authors suggested, are recruited by each seasonal influenza vaccination.

The specimen was PBMCs from blood, collected 4 to 6 days after vaccination. This chain joins TRBV11-2 and TRBJ2-7; a possible D gene is TRBD1 (5 bases). The source of this sequence is a man aged 45-65 years who received an inactivated influenza vaccine. The CDR3 DNA follows: TGTGCCAGCACCCCGGACACTTTCCTCTACGAGCAGTACTTC. Encoded protein: CASTPDTFLYEQYF.